These 32 T cell receptor beta chains were sequenced from one sample in a study of T cell changes during pregnancy in multiple sclerosis. Profiled with immunoSEQ multiplex PCR; TCRdb holds only in-frame clones, not every one. The repertoire has about 38,000 clones, more than 90% of them found once; the top ten carry around 10%. The sequencing used CD8+ T cells from peripheral blood mononuclear cells, collected after pregnancy. The receptors shown here come from a female donor with multiple sclerosis, enrolled in a pregnancy study.

Concerning this clone itself: An end of the junction differs from the germline gene, which may be a read error. The genes are TRBV5-1 and TRBJ2-5, with 7 positions matching TRBD2. Germline lookup yields CDR1 SGHRS and CDR2 YFSETQ. CDR3 length: 19 amino acids. The CDR3 DNA reads TGCGCCAGCAGCTTGCAAATCTGGACTAGTGGCATGTCTCAAGAGACCCAGCACTTC. It specifies CASSLQIWTSGMSQETQHF.

The rearrangement links TRBV9 to TRBJ2-1; 7 bases map to TRBD2. CDR3 size: 17 residues. Trimming at V came to 0 bases and at J to 4 bases, leaving 10 bases not matched to a gene. Germline V gives CDR1 SGDLS, CDR2 YYNGEE. The CDR3 is CASSVVGGGSSYNEQFF. The CDR3 DNA follows: TGTGCCAGCAGCGTAGTTGGCGGCGGGAGTTCGTACAATGAGCAGTTCTTC. The whole variable domain, remainder taken from reference TRBV9 and TRBJ2-1, is DSGVTQTPKHLITATGQRVTLRCSPRSGDLSVYWYQQSLDQGLQFLIQYYNGEERAKGNILERFSAQQFPDLHSELNLSSLELGDSALYFCASSVVGGGSSYNEQFFGPGTRLTVL.

This clone was detected once. The chain recombines TRBV7-9 with TRBJ1-1; D gene ambiguous. This CDR3 spans 11 amino acids. Germline CDR1 and CDR2: SEHNR and FQNEAQ (reference sequence). The V end was cut by 5 bases, the J end by 2 bases, with 3 bases between. CDR3 DNA sequence: TGTGCCAGCAGCCTTAACACTGAAGCTTTCTTT. It encodes CASSLNTEAFF.

The rearrangement links TRBV4-2 to TRBJ2-5; 7 bases map to TRBD1. The end of the DNA is better explained by TRBJ2-7, so the J call may be wrong. This CDR3 region has 14 residues. Looked up from germline, CDR1 is LGHNA and CDR2 is YNFKEQ. The CDR3 sequence is CASSQGGQAYEQYF. The CDR3 nucleotides read TGTGCCAGCAGCCAAGGTGGACAGGCCTACGAGCAGTACTTC.

The chain is built from TRBV27 and TRBJ2-2, with D possibly matching TRBD1 (5 bases). The germline V gene has CDR1 MNHEY and CDR2 SMNVEV (reference sequence). Trimming pared 6 bases from V and 6 bases from J, leaving 11 bases between. The CDR3 runs to 13 residues. The CDR3 sequence is CASSPWGPGELFF. The DNA for the CDR3 is TGTGCCAGCAGCCCTTGGGGCCCCGGGGAGCTGTTTTTT.

This sequence joins TRBV4-2 and TRBJ1-1; unclear D gene. Trimming took 7 bases from V and 1 from J, leaving 10 bases between them. The germline V gene encodes CDR1 LGHNA and CDR2 YNFKEQ. The CDR3 totals 13 residues. In nucleotides, the CDR3 is TGTGCCAGCACACTCACCTGGAACACTGAAGCTTTCTTT. Amino acid sequence: CASTLTWNTEAFF.

The gene calls are TRBV28 and TRBJ2-2, with 10 bases lining up with TRBD1. V trimming: 4 bases; J trimming: 3 bases; junction bases outside the gene matches: 8. The CDR3 loop spans 17 amino acids. Germline CDR1 reads MDHEN; CDR2 reads SYDVKM. The CDR3 DNA reads TGTGCCAGCAGTTGGACAGGGGGATATAGGGACACCGGGGAGCTGTTTTTT. It encodes CASSWTGGYRDTGELFF. Using reference TRBV28 and TRBJ2-2 for the parts outside the CDR3, the full variable domain is DVKVTQSSRYLVKRTGEKVFLECVQDMDHENMFWYRQDPGLGLRLIYFSYDVKMKEKGDIPEGYSVSREKKERFSLILESASTNQTSMYLCASSWTGGYRDTGELFFGEGSRLTVL.

The chain couples TRBV30 to TRBJ2-6; the match to TRBD1 covers 10 bases. Trimming took 6 bases from V and 0 from J; bases not matched to a gene: 11. The CDR3 totals 18 residues. Germline CDR1 GTSNPN, CDR2 SVGIG (reference sequence). Written as DNA, the CDR3 is TGTGCCTGTCAGGGACAGGGGTATTGGGACTCTGGGGCCAACGTCCTGACTTTC. Protein sequence: CACQGQGYWDSGANVLTF.

The chain carries TRBV6-6 and TRBJ1-1, with D possibly TRBD1 on 5 matching bases. Germline V gene lookup returns CDR1 MNHNY and CDR2 SVGAGI (reference sequence). The CDR3 consists of 14 residues. The ends were cut back, 6 bases at V and 0 bases at J, with 11 bases in the middle. The CDR3 sequence is CASSGGAVNTEAFF. The CDR3 region has the DNA TGTGCCAGCAGCGGGGGAGCGGTGAACACTGAAGCTTTCTTT.

The chain joins TRBV6-5 to TRBJ2-1, with 10 nucleotides matching TRBD2. With V trimmed by 2 bases and J by 7 bases, 5 bases remained unmatched. The CDR3 extends over 15 amino acids. Germline CDR1 MNHEY, CDR2 SVGAGI. The CDR3 coding sequence is TGTGCCAGCAGTTACGTCTTAGCGGGAGGTAATGAGCAGTTCTTC. Its protein is CASSYVLAGGNEQFF.

The chain has TRBV5-1 and TRBJ2-7, with 9 bases identical to TRBD2. The CDR3 covers 15 residues. Germline CDR1 is SGHRS and CDR2 is YFSETQ. J lost 3 bases, V lost 5 bases, and 9 bases had no gene match. CDR3 sequence: CASRARGGPDYEQYF. DNA of the CDR3: TGCGCCAGCAGGGCGCGGGGGGGCCCTGACTACGAGCAGTACTTC.

The V gene is TRBV2, the J gene TRBJ1-4; 9 bases agree with TRBD1. The trim removed 6 bases at V and 8 bases at J, leaving 13 bases unmatched. This CDR3 is 16 amino acids long. Germline values: CDR1 SNHLY, CDR2 FYNNEI. DNA for the CDR3: TGTGCCAGCAGCACTTATAGACAGGGGGAAAAAGAAAAACTGTTTTTT. The encoded protein is CASSTYRQGEKEKLFF.

The chain uses TRBV10-2 and TRBJ2-1; TRBD2 matches 7 bases. The junction had 13 bases not matched to a gene; V was cut back by 6 bases and J by 5 bases. Looked up from germline, CDR1 is WSHSY and CDR2 is SAAADI. This CDR3 is built from 16 residues. This chain's CDR3 is CASSSSGGSSHNEQFF. The CDR3 nucleotides are TGCGCCAGCAGCTCCTCGGGCGGGAGTTCCCACAATGAGCAGTTCTTC.

The V gene is TRBV4-1, the J gene TRBJ2-1; 10 bases align to TRBD1. The CDR3 extends over 19 amino acids. V shed 3 bases, J shed 5 bases, and the junction held 16 bases outside the gene matches. The V gene's germline CDR1 is MGHRA and CDR2 YSYEKL. The CDR3 DNA follows: TGCGCCAGCAGCCACCGATATACTCCGGACAGGGGGGATGACAATGAGCAGTTCTTC. Encoded protein: CASSHRYTPDRGDDNEQFF.

This rearrangement joins TRBV6-5 to TRBJ2-4; no definite D call. V lost 0 bases to trimming and J lost 0 bases, with 9 bases between them. This CDR3 spans 16 amino acids. Germline V CDR1 and CDR2: MNHEY, SVGAGI. CDR3 loop: CASSYSMILAKNIQYF. The CDR3 DNA sequence: TGTGCCAGCAGTTACTCGATGATACTAGCCAAAAACATTCAGTACTTC.

Turning to this clone: Other DNA sequences from this sample encode an identical CDR3 as well. The chain links TRBV27 to TRBJ1-5, with D unclear. The germline gives CDR1 MNHEY, CDR2 SMNVEV (reference sequence). There are 14 residues in the CDR3. V was shortened by 5 bases and J by 0 bases, with 8 bases between the two germline ends. DNA of the CDR3: TGTGCCAGCAGTCACAGAGATAGCAATCAGCCCCAGCATTTT. Translated, it gives CASSHRDSNQPQHF.

This chain uses TRBV6-5 with TRBJ2-5; 9 bases map to TRBD2. Germline assignment: CDR1 MNHEY and CDR2 SVGAGI. The CDR3 runs 15 residues. Germline trimming cut 8 bases from V and 5 bases from J; bases unmatched to any gene: 12. The CDR3 DNA reads as TGTGCCAGCCCCGACGCAAATAGCGGGAGTGAGACCCAGTACTTC. Encoded protein: CASPDANSGSETQYF.

J is TRBJ2-7 and V is TRBV5-1; 14 bases are a match to TRBD2. The CDR3 is made up of 20 amino acids. V shed 0 bases, J shed 0 bases, and the junction held 11 bases outside the gene matches. Germline V gene lookup returns CDR1 SGHRS and CDR2 YFSETQ. The CDR3 DNA sequence: TGCGCCAGCAGCTTGGCCTACCCCGGGACTAGCGGGGGTCACTCCTACGAGCAGTACTTC. Its protein product is CASSLAYPGTSGGHSYEQYF.

This chain connects TRBV6-1 to TRBJ2-1, with 7 bases lining up with TRBD1. The V segment lost 5 bases and the J segment 0 bases; nucleotides outside the gene matches: 4. The germline V gene encodes CDR1 MNHNS and CDR2 SASEGT. The CDR3 sequence is 15 residues long. CDR3 in DNA: TGTGCCAGCAGTTCTTCAGGGGGCTCCTACAATGAGCAGTTCTTC. Its protein product is CASSSSGGSYNEQFF.

The rearrangement links TRBV30 to TRBJ1-2; D unresolved. The CDR3 has 16 amino acids. CDR1 is GTSNPN, CDR2 SVGIG, per germline (reference sequence). V was pared by 2 bases and J by 4 bases, with 20 bases between. The CDR3 reads CAWSSPGRLRGYGYTF. CDR3 sequence (DNA): TGTGCCTGGAGTAGTCCTGGCCGCCTCCGGGGCTATGGCTACACCTTC.

V and J are TRBV5-6 and TRBJ2-5; the D gene is possibly TRBD2 (5 bases). V lost 1 base and J lost 1, with 14 bases in between. Germline V gene data show CDR1 as SGHDT and CDR2 as YYEEEE. The CDR3 is 16 residues long. The CDR3 protein is CASSLRGLLVQETQYF. The CDR3 DNA is TGTGCCAGCAGCTTGAGAGGGTTACTTGTCCAAGAGACCCAGTACTTC.

This chain links TRBV9 with TRBJ2-1; 8 bases line up with TRBD2. CDR3 length equals 16 residues. J gave up 4 bases and V 4 bases, and 10 bases lay outside the gene matches. Germline CDR1 reads SGDLS; CDR2 reads YYNGEE. This CDR3 reads CASSPRTSGSYNEQFF. The CDR3 DNA reads TGTGCCAGCAGCCCTCGAACTAGCGGTTCGTACAATGAGCAGTTCTTC.

The rearrangement links TRBV5-1 to TRBJ2-5; D is undetermined. Germline V gene lookup returns CDR1 SGHRS and CDR2 YFSETQ. Trimming left V 4 bases short and J 0 bases short, with 22 bases between. The CDR3 loop spans 18 amino acids. CDR3 protein: CASSPYGLQRDHQETQYF. CDR3 nucleotide sequence: TGCGCCAGCAGCCCCTATGGGCTACAACGAGACCACCAAGAGACCCAGTACTTC. Full variable domain (outside the CDR3, taken from reference TRBV5-1 and TRBJ2-5): KAGVTQTPRYLIKTRGQQVTLSCSPISGHRSVSWYQQTPGQGLQFLFEYFSETQRNKGNFPGRFSGRQFSNSRSEMNVSTLELGDSALYLCASSPYGLQRDHQETQYFGPGTRLLVL.

The CDR3 DNA reads TGTGCCAGCAGCCCCTGGACTGTTGGTGGAAACACCATATATTTT. Translation: CASSPWTVGGNTIYF. This chain uses TRBV7-2 with TRBJ1-3; no clear D. Germline assignment: CDR1 SGHTA and CDR2 FQGNSA. This CDR3 is 15 amino acids long. Between the trimmed V and J ends, which lost 5 bases and 3 bases, there was a span of 14 bases.

V gene TRBV7-9 combines with J gene TRBJ2-3; 9 bases fit TRBD2. CDR1 SEHNR and CDR2 FQNEAQ come from the germline V gene (reference sequence). Unmatched junction bases numbered 11, after V lost 5 bases and J lost 5 bases. CDR3 length equals 16 residues. This CDR3 is CASSPRGGAEGDTQYF. The CDR3 region has the DNA TGTGCCAGCAGCCCCCGCGGGGGGGCCGAGGGAGATACGCAGTATTTT. The variable domain in full, with the rest retrieved from reference TRBV7-9 and TRBJ2-3, is DTGVSQNPRHKITKRGQNVTFRCDPISEHNRLYWYRQTLGQGPEFLTYFQNEAQLEKSRLLSDRFSAERPKGSFSTLEIQRTEQGDSAMYLCASSPRGGAEGDTQYFGPGTRLTVL.

The chain uses TRBV11-3 and TRBJ1-2; D is uncertain. In germline, CDR1 is SGHNT, CDR2 YENEEA. V lost 2 bases to trimming and J lost 4 bases, with 14 bases between them. The CDR3 contains 15 residues. The CDR3 bases are TGTGCCAGCAGCTTACCAACGGGGAAACTCTATGGCTACACCTTC. Its translation: CASSLPTGKLYGYTF.

The gene calls are TRBV28 and TRBJ2-2; maybe TRBD1 (6 bases). In germline, CDR1 is MDHEN, CDR2 SYDVKM. The CDR3 length is 15 residues. Trimming took 5 bases from V and 7 from J, leaving 17 bases between them. CDR3: CASSTTGMVNGELFF. The CDR3 bases are TGTGCCAGCAGTACTACAGGGATGGTGAACGGGGAGCTGTTTTTT. Drawing the rest from reference TRBV28 and TRBJ2-2, the complete variable domain is DVKVTQSSRYLVKRTGEKVFLECVQDMDHENMFWYRQDPGLGLRLIYFSYDVKMKEKGDIPEGYSVSREKKERFSLILESASTNQTSMYLCASSTTGMVNGELFFGEGSRLTVL.

The rearrangement links TRBV9 to TRBJ1-2, with TRBD1 matching over 8 bases. CDR1 SGDLS and CDR2 YYNGEE come from the germline V gene. The trim removed 0 bases at V and 3 bases at J, leaving 4 bases unmatched. The CDR3 has 15 amino acids. The CDR3 spells CASSVEGQAYYGYTF. DNA for the CDR3: TGTGCCAGCAGCGTAGAGGGACAGGCCTACTATGGCTACACCTTC.

The J gene is TRBJ1-1, the V gene TRBV9, with 9 positions matching TRBD1. This CDR3 spans 16 amino acids. The V and J ends lost 4 bases and 6 bases, in that order; junction bases with no gene match: 13. The germline V gene has CDR1 SGDLS and CDR2 YYNGEE. In DNA, the CDR3 is TGTGCCAGCAGCCACAGAGGGGGGACAGGGATCCCTGAAGCTTTCTTT. Amino acids: CASSHRGGTGIPEAFF.

The rearrangement joins TRBV27 to TRBJ2-7; TRBD2 might be the D (6 bases). The germline CDR1 and CDR2 sequences are MNHEY and SMNVEV (reference sequence). The CDR3 consists of 14 residues. V shed 5 bases and J shed 6 bases, with 17 bases lying between them. DNA for the CDR3: TGTGCCAGCAGTGCGGGACCCTGGATTGCCGAGCAGTACTTC. It is translated as CASSAGPWIAEQYF.

J is TRBJ1-2 and V is TRBV7-9; 8 nucleotides match TRBD1. This CDR3 has 15 residues. V lost 2 bases to trimming and J lost 3 bases; unmatched junction nucleotides: 5. The germline gives CDR1 SEHNR, CDR2 FQNEAQ (reference sequence). The CDR3 region is CASSLKQGADYGYTF. The DNA for the CDR3 is TGTGCCAGCAGCTTAAAGCAGGGGGCGGACTATGGCTACACCTTC.

The chain's CDR3 is CASGDRVYGYTF. The DNA for the CDR3 is TGTGCCAGCGGCGACAGGGTCTATGGCTACACCTTC. The rearrangement uses TRBV14 and TRBJ1-2, with 7 bases that match TRBD1. V lost 8 bases to trimming and J lost 4 bases; unmatched junction nucleotides: 4. The germline V gene has CDR1 SGHDN and CDR2 FVKESK. The CDR3 runs to 12 residues.